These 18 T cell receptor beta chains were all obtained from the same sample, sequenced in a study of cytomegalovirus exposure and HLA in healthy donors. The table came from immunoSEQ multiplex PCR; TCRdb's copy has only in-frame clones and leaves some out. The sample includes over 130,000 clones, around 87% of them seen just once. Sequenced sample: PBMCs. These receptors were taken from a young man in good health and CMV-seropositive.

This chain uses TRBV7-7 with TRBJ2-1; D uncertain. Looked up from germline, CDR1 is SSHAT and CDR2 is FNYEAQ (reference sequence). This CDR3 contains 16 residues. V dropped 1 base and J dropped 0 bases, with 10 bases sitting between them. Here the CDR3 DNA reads TGTGCCAGCAGCTTAGACCTGACTCGCTCCTACAATGAGCAGTTCTTC. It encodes CASSLDLTRSYNEQFF.

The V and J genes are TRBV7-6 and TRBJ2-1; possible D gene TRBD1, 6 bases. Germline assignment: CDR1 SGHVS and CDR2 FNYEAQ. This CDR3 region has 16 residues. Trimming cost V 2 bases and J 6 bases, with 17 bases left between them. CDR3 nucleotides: TGTGCCAGCAGCTTATCCAATCGGGACACTTTCAATGAGCAGTTCTTC. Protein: CASSLSNRDTFNEQFF.

CDR3 residues: CASSQDAEGWMRRNTIYF. In DNA, the CDR3 is TGTGCCAGCAGCCAAGATGCAGAGGGTTGGATGAGAAGAAACACCATATATTTT. The chain uses TRBV14 and TRBJ1-3; D not certain. Looked up from germline, CDR1 is SGHDN and CDR2 is FVKESK. Trimming took 0 bases from V and 5 from J, leaving 20 bases between them. The CDR3 has 18 amino acids.

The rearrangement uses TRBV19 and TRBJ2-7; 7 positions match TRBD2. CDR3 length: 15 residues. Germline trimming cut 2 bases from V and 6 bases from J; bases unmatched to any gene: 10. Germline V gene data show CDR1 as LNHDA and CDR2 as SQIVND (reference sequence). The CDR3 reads CASSIFREGVGEQYF. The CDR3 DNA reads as TGTGCCAGTAGTATATTCAGGGAGGGAGTTGGCGAGCAGTACTTC.

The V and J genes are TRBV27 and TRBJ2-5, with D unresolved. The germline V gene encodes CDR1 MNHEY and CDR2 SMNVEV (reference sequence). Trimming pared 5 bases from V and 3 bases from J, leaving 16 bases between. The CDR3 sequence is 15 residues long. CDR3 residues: CASSPNRHPKETQYF. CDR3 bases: TGTGCCAGCAGTCCCAATCGACATCCGAAAGAGACCCAGTACTTC.

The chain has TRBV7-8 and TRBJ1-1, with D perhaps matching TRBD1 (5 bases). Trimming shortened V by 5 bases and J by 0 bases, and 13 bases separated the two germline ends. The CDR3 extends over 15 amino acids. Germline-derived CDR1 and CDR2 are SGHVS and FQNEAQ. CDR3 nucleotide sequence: TGTGCCAGCAGCCGGGAGGGGTCCATGAACACTGAAGCTTTCTTT. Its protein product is CASSREGSMNTEAFF.

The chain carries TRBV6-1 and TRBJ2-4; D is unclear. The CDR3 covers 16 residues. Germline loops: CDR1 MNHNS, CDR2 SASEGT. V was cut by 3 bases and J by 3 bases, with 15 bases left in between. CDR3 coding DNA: TGTGCCAGCAGTGATCACCCCACGCCCGGCAAAAACATTCAGTACTTC. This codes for CASSDHPTPGKNIQYF.

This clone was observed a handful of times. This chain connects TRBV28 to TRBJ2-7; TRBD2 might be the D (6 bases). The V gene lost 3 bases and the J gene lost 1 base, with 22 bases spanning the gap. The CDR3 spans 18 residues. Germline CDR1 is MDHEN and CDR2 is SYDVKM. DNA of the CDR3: TGTGCCAGCAGTTTGGGTTTCTTCCGGGGGATCCCATCCTACGAGCAGTACTTC. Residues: CASSLGFFRGIPSYEQYF.

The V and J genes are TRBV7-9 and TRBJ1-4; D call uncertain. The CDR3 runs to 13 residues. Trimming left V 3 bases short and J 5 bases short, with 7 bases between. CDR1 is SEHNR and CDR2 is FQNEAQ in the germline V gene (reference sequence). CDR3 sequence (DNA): TGTGCCAGCAGCTTCCTCAGGAATGAAAAACTGTTTTTT. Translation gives CASSFLRNEKLFF.

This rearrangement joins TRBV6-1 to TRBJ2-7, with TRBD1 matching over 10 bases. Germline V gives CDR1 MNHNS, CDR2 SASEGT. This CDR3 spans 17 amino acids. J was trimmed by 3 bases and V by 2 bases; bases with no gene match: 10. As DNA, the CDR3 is TGTGCCAGCAGTGAATCTAGGACAGGGGGGAGAGGCTACGAGCAGTACTTC. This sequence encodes CASSESRTGGRGYEQYF.

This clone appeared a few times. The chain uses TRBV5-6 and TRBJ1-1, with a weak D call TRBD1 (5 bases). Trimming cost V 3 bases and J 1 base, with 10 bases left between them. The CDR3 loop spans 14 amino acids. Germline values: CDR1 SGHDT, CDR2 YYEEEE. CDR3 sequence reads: CASSSGFRNTEAFF. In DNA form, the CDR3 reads TGTGCCAGCAGCTCAGGGTTCAGGAACACTGAAGCTTTCTTT.

The CDR3 sequence: CASSPLGGAKRKVSGYTF. The CDR3 bases are TGTGCCAGCAGCCCTCTCGGGGGGGCGAAAAGAAAAGTGTCTGGCTACACCTTC. The J gene is TRBJ1-2, the V gene TRBV14, with D maybe TRBD1 (6 bases). V shed 4 bases and J shed 7 bases, with 28 bases lying between them. CDR1 is SGHDN, CDR2 FVKESK, per germline. CDR3 size: 18 residues.

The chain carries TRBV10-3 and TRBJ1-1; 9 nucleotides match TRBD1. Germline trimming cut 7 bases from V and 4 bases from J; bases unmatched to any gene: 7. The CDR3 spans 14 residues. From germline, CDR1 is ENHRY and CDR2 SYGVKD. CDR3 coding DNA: TGTGCCATCAATAAACAGGGGGCGGCCACTGAAGCTTTCTTT. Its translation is CAINKQGAATEAFF.

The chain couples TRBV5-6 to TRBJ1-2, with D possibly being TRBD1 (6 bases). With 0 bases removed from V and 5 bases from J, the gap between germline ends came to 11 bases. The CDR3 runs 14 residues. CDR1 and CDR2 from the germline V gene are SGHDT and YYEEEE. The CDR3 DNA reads TGTGCCAGCAGCTTGGGCGGACAGTTTTATGGCTACACCTTC. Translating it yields CASSLGGQFYGYTF.

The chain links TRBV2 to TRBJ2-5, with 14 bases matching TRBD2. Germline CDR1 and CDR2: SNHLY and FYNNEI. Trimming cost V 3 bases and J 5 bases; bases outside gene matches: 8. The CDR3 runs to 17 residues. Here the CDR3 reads CASSDLGLAGVRETQYF. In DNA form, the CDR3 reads TGTGCCAGCAGTGACCTGGGACTAGCGGGAGTTCGGGAGACCCAGTACTTC.

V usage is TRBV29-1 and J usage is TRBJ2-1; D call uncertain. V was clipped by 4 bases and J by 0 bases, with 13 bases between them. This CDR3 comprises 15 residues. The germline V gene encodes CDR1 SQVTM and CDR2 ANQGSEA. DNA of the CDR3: TGCAGCGTTGCCGTTTTACTGAGCTCCTACAATGAGCAGTTCTTC. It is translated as CSVAVLLSSYNEQFF.

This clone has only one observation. CDR3 DNA: TGCGCCAGCAGTGAGTACGGGGAGCAGTACTTC. Translating gives CASSEYGEQYF. This chain connects TRBV10-1 to TRBJ2-7; D call uncertain. CDR3 size: 11 residues. CDR1 and CDR2 from the germline V gene are WNHNN and SYGVQD (reference sequence). Trimming removed 1 base from V and 7 bases from J, with 5 bases in between.

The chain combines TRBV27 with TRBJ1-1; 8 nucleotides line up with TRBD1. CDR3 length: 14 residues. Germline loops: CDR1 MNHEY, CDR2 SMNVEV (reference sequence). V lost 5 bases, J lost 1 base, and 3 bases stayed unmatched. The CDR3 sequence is CASSRDRKNTEAFF. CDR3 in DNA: TGTGCCAGCAGTCGGGACAGGAAGAACACTGAAGCTTTCTTT.